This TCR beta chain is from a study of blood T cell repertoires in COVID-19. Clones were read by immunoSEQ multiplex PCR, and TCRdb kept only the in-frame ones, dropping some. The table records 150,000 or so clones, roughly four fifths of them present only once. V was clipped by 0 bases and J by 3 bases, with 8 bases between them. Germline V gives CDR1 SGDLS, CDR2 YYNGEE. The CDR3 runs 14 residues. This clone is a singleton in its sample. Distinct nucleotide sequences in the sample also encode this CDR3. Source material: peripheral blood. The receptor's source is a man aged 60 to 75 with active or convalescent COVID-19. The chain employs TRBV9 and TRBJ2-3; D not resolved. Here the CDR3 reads CASSVEARTDTQYF. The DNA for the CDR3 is TGTGCCAGCAGCGTAGAGGCTAGAACAGATACGCAGTATTTT.